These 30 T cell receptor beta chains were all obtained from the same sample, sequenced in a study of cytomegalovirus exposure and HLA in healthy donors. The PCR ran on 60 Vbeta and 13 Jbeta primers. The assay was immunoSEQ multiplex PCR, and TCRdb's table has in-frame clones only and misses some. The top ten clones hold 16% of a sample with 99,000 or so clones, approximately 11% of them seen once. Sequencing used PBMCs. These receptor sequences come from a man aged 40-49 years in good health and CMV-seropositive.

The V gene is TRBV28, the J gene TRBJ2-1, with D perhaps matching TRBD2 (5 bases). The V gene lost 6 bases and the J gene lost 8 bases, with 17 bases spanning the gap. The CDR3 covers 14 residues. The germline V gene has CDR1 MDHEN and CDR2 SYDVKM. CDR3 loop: CASRSPGLFDEQFF. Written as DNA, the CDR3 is TGTGCCAGCAGATCTCCCGGACTTTTCGATGAGCAGTTCTTC.

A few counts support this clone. The CDR3 sequence: CASSQSESRAYEQYF. The CDR3 DNA follows: TGTGCCAGCAGCCAATCCGAATCCCGAGCCTACGAGCAGTACTTC. The chain joins TRBV14 to TRBJ2-7; D uncertain. CDR3 length equals 15 residues. Deletions cut 2 bases from V and 2 bases from J, with 13 bases between. CDR1 is SGHDN, CDR2 FVKESK, per germline.

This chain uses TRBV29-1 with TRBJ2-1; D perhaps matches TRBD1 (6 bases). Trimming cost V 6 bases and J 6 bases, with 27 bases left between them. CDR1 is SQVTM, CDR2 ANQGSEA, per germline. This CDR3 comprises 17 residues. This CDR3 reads CSVQGPPTGSFVNEQFF. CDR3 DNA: TGCAGCGTCCAAGGCCCCCCTACAGGGAGCTTTGTCAATGAGCAGTTCTTC.

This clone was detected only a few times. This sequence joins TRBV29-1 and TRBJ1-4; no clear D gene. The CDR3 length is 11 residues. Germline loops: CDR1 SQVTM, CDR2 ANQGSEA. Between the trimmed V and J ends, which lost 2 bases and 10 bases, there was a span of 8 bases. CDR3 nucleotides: TGCAGCGTTGAACGGGGAGCAAAACTGTTTTTT. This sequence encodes CSVERGAKLFF.

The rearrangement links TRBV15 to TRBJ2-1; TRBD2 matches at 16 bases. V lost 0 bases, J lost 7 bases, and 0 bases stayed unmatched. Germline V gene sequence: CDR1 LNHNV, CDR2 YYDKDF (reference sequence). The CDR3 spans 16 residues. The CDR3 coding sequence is TGTGCCACCAGCAGAGAGGGACTAGCGGGAGGGAATGAGCAGTTCTTC. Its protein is CATSREGLAGGNEQFF.

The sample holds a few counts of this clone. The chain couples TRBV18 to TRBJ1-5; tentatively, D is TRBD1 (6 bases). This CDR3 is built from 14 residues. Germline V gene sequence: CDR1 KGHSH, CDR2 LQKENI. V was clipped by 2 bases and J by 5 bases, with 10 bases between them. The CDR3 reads CASSPAGVDQPQHF. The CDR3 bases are TGTGCCAGCTCACCAGCAGGGGTGGATCAGCCCCAGCATTTT.

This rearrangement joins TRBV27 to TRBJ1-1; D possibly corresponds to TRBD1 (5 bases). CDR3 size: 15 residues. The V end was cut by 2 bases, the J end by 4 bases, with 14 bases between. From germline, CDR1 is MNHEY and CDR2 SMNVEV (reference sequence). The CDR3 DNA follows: TGTGCCAGCAGTTTAGTCCAGGGTCGGATCACTGAAGCTTTCTTT. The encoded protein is CASSLVQGRITEAFF.

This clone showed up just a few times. CDR3 bases: TGTGCCAGCAGCGGGGGGGGCACCCCCAGCACAGATACGCAGTATTTT. The encoded protein is CASSGGGTPSTDTQYF. This chain uses TRBV7-6 with TRBJ2-3, with D possibly being TRBD2 (7 bases). CDR1 SGHVS and CDR2 FNYEAQ come from the germline V gene. This CDR3 has 16 residues. V was shortened by 5 bases and J by 0 bases, with 15 bases between the two germline ends.

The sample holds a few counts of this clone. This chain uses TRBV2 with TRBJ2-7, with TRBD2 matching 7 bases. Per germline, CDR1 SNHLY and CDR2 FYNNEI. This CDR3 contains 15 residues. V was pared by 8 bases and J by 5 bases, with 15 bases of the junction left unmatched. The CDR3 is CASYWSAGVGNEQYF. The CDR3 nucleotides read TGTGCCAGCTATTGGTCCGCGGGAGTAGGAAACGAGCAGTACTTC. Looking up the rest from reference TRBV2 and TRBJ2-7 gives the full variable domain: EPEVTQTPSHQVTQMGQEVILRCVPISNHLYFYWYRQILGQKVEFLVSFYNNEISEKSEIFDDQFSVERPDGSNFTLKIRSTKLEDSAMYFCASYWSAGVGNEQYFGPGTRLTVT.

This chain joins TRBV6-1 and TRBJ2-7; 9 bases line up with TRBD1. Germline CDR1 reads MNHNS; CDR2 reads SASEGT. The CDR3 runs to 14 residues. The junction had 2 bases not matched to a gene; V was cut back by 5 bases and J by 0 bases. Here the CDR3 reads CASSLQGASYEQYF. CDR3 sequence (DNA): TGTGCCAGCAGTCTACAGGGGGCCTCCTACGAGCAGTACTTC.

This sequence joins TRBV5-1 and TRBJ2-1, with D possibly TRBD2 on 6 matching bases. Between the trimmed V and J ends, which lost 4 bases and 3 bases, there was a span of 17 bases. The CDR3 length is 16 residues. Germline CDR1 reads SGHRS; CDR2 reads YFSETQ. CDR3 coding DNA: TGCGCCAGCAGCCCCGACCGGGGGAGCCTCTACAATGAGCAGTTCTTC. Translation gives CASSPDRGSLYNEQFF.

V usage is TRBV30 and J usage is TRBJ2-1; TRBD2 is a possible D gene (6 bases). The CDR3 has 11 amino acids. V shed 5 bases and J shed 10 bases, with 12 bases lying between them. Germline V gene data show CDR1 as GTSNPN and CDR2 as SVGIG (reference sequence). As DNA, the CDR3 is TGTGCCTGGGCCCCTAGCGCGGAGCAGTTCTTC. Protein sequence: CAWAPSAEQFF.

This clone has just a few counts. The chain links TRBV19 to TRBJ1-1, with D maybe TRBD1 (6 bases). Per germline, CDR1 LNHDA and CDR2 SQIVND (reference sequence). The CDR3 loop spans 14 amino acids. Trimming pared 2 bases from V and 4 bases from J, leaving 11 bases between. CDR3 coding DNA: TGTGCCAGTAGTATAAGGGGGAGTGGCACTGAAGCTTTCTTT. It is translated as CASSIRGSGTEAFF.

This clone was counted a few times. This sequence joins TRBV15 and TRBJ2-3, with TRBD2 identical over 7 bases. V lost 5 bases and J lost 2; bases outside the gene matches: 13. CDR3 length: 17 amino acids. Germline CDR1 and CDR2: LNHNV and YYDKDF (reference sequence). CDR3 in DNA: TGTGCCACCAGCCTACCTAGCGGACTACTCCCCACAGATACGCAGTATTTT. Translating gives CATSLPSGLLPTDTQYF.

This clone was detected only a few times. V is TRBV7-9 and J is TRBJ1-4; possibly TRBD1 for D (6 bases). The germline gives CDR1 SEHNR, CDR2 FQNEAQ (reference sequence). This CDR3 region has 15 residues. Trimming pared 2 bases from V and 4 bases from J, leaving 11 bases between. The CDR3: CASSLIGTINEKLFF. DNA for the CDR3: TGTGCCAGCAGCTTAATTGGGACAATTAATGAAAAACTGTTTTTT.

The CDR3 reads CASSAKTSGSHNEQFF. The DNA for the CDR3 is TGTGCCAGCAGTGCCAAGACTAGCGGGAGTCACAATGAGCAGTTCTTC. The chain combines TRBV2 with TRBJ2-1; 12 positions match TRBD2. J was trimmed by 5 bases and V by 4 bases; bases with no gene match: 6. The germline V gene has CDR1 SNHLY and CDR2 FYNNEI. The CDR3 runs to 16 residues.

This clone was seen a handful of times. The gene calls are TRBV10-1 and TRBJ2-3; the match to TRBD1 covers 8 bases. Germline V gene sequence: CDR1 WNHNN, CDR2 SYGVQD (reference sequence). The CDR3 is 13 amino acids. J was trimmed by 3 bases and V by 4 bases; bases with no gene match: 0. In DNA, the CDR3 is TGCGCCAGCAGTGGACAGGGGACAGATACGCAGTATTTT. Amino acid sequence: CASSGQGTDTQYF.

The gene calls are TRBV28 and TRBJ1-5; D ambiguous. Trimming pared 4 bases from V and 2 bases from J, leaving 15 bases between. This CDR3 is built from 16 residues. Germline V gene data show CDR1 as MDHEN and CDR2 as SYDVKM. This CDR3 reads CASSSPGTQGNQPQHF. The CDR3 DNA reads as TGTGCCAGCAGTTCACCAGGAACCCAGGGCAATCAGCCCCAGCATTTT. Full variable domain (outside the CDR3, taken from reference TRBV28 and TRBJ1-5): DVKVTQSSRYLVKRTGEKVFLECVQDMDHENMFWYRQDPGLGLRLIYFSYDVKMKEKGDIPEGYSVSREKKERFSLILESASTNQTSMYLCASSSPGTQGNQPQHFGDGTRLSIL.

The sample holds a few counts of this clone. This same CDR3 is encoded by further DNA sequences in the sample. CDR3 sequence: CASSQELRGSYEQYF. The CDR3 coding sequence is TGCGCCAGCAGCCAAGAACTCAGAGGTTCCTACGAGCAGTACTTC. The chain employs TRBV4-1 and TRBJ2-7; D not certain. The germline CDR1 and CDR2 sequences are MGHRA and YSYEKL. Trimming left V 0 bases short and J 1 base short, with 10 bases between. The CDR3 totals 15 residues.

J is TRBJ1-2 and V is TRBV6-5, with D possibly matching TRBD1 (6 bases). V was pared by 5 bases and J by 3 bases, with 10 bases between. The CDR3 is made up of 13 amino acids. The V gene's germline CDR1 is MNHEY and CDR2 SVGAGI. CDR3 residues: CASSPGQHYGYTF. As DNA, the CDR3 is TGTGCCAGCAGTCCCGGACAGCACTATGGCTACACCTTC.

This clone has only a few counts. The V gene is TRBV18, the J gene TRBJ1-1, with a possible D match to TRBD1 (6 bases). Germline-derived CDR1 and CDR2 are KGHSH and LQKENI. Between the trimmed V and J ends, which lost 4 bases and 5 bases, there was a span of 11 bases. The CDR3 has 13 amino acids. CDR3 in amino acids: CASSQGGVTEAFF. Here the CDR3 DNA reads TGTGCCAGCTCACAGGGGGGGGTAACTGAAGCTTTCTTT.

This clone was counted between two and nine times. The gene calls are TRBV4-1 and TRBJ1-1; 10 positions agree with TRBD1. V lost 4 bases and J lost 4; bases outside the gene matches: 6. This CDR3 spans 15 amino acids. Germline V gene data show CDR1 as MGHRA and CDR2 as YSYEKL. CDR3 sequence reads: CASSPMTGGLTEAFF. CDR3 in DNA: TGCGCCAGCAGCCCCATGACAGGGGGCCTCACTGAAGCTTTCTTT.

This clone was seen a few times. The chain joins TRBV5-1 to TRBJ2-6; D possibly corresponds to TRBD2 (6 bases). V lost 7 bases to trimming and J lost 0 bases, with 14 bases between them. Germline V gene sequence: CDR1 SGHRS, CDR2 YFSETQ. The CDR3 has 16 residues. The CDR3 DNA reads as TGCGCCAGCCGACCGGGACTGAGCTCTGGGGCCAACGTCCTGACTTTC. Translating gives CASRPGLSSGANVLTF.

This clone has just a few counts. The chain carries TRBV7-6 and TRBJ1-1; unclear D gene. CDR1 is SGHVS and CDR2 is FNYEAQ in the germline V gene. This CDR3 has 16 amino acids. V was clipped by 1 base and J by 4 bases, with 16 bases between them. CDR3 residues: CASSLGPGSGVTEAFF. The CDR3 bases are TGTGCCAGCAGCTTAGGACCGGGCTCCGGGGTCACTGAAGCTTTCTTT.

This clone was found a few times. The CDR3 loop reads CASSLGFVAGAGDTQYF. DNA of the CDR3: TGTGCCAGCAGCTTAGGATTTGTAGCGGGAGCAGGGGATACGCAGTATTTT. This chain uses TRBV7-2 with TRBJ2-3; 9 positions match TRBD2. V lost 1 base and J lost 6; bases outside the gene matches: 11. Germline loops: CDR1 SGHTA, CDR2 FQGNSA. This CDR3 has 17 amino acids.

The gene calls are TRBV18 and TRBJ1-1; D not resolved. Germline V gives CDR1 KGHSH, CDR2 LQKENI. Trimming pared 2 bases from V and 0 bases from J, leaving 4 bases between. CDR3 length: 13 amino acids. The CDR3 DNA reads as TGTGCCAGCTCACCAGCGGTGAACACTGAAGCTTTCTTT. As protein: CASSPAVNTEAFF.

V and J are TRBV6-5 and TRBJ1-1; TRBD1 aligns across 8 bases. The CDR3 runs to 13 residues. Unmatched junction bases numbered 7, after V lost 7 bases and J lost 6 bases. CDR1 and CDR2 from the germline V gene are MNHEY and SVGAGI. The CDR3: CASTRTGNAEAFF. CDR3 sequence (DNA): TGTGCCAGCACCAGGACAGGGAATGCTGAAGCTTTCTTT.

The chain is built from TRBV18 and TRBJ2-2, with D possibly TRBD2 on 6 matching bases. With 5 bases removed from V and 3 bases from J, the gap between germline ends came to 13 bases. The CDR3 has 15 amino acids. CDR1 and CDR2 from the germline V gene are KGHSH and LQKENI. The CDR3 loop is CASSSLGEDTGELFF. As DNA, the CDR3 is TGTGCCAGCTCAAGTCTCGGGGAGGACACCGGGGAGCTGTTTTTT.

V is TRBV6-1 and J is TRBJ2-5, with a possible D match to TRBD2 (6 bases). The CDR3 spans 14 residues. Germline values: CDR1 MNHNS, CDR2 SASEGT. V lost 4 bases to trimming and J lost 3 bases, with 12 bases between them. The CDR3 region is CASSGETGEETQYF. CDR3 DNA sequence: TGTGCCAGCAGTGGAGAAACGGGGGAAGAGACCCAGTACTTC.

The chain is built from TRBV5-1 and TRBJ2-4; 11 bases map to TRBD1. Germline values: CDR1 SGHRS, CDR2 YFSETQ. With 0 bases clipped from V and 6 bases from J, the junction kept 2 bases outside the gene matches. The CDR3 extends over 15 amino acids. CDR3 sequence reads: CASSLGGQGGNIQYF. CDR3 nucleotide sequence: TGCGCCAGCAGCTTGGGGGGACAGGGGGGAAACATTCAGTACTTC.